This T cell receptor beta chain was retrieved from a study of radiotherapy plus CTLA-4 blockade in lung cancer. Study context: Disease control was achieved by around 32% of patients, and objective responses by over 15%. Whole-study results and caveats: How blood T cell clones changed early, along with interferon-beta, reportedly forecast response best.

Sequenced by immunoSEQ multiplex PCR; TCRdb stores in-frame clones only, minus some. The sample consists of some 49,000 clones, about 85% of them appearing once. Regarding this clone: Its antigen is still unknown.

V dropped 0 bases and J dropped 4; count of bases not matched to a gene: 9. The CDR3 is 16 residues long. Looked up from germline, CDR1 is SGHDT and CDR2 is YYEEEE. The chain joins TRBV5-6 to TRBJ2-5; 7 positions match TRBD1. This sample comprised peripheral blood, obtained from a patient treated with radiotherapy plus ipilimumab. The sequence was obtained from a human donor with non-small cell lung cancer whose response to radiotherapy plus ipilimumab could not be evaluated. The CDR3 region has the DNA TGTGCCAGCAGCTTGGCCAGGGGGAGTGCGGCAGAGACCCAGTACTTC. Translated, it gives CASSLARGSAAETQYF.